Listed below are T cell receptor beta chains from one sample, sequenced in a study of shared clonotypes between healthy human individuals. Method: immunoSEQ multiplex PCR; TCRdb's copy keeps in-frame clones and lacks some. The table lists approximately 980,000 clones, approximately 80% of them singletons. Sequences were obtained from memory CD4+ T cells sorted from blood. All receptors come from a young man in good health. Both conserved end residues are part of each CDR3. The D gene is left open where the match is weak. The size entry is marked missing in some rows and otherwise reads once, few, many or a size class.

clone size | J gene | V gene | D gene | CDR3 protein | CDR3 DNA
once | TRBJ1-1 | TRBV28 | NA | CASSLGPGTEAFF | TGTGCCAGCAGTTTGGGTCCCGGGACTGAAGCTTTCTTT
NA | TRBJ2-7 | TRBV2 | NA | CASSGQIAYEQYF | TGTGCCAGCTCCGGACAGATAGCCTACGAGCAGTACTTC
NA | TRBJ1-1 | TRBV30 | NA | CAWERALGPGHTEAFF | TGTGCCTGGGAGCGGGCTCTGGGACCAGGCCACACTGAAGCTTTCTTT
NA | TRBJ2-3 | TRBV5-1 | NA | CASSLARSTDTQYF | TGCGCCAGCAGCCTAGCCCGTAGCACAGATACGCAGTATTTT
NA | TRBJ2-1 | TRBV19 | TRBD2 | CASSIPPRSGGYNEQFF | TGTGCCAGTAGTATACCCCCCCGGAGCGGGGGTTACAATGAGCAGTTCTTC
NA | TRBJ2-7 | TRBV28 | TRBD2 | CASSSPGLALGFRSYEQYF | TGTGCCAGCAGTTCTCCAGGACTAGCGTTGGGGTTCCGCTCCTACGAGCAGTACTTC
NA | TRBJ1-1 | TRBV19 | NA | CATGAVATSEAFF | TGTGCCACTGGGGCAGTAGCAACCAGCGAAGCTTTCTTT
NA | TRBJ2-3 | TRBV10-3 | NA | CAIGGIPLTDTQYF | TGTGCCATCGGCGGAATCCCACTGACAGATACGCAGTATTTT
NA | TRBJ2-7 | TRBV5-1 | NA | CASSLDQNEQYF | TGCGCCAGCAGCTTGGACCAGAACGAGCAGTACTTC
few | TRBJ2-1 | TRBV9 | TRBD2 | CASSYGTSGRTRGEGEQFF | TGTGCCAGCAGCTACGGGACTAGCGGGAGAACACGGGGGGAGGGTGAGCAGTTCTTC
NA | TRBJ1-5 | TRBV6-6 | NA | CASSLAKDQPQHF | TGTGCCAGCAGTTTGGCCAAAGACCAGCCCCAGCATTTT
NA | TRBJ2-7 | TRBV7-3 | NA | CASSQYPGPRQYF | TGTGCCAGCAGCCAATACCCAGGCCCAAGGCAGTACTTC
NA | TRBJ2-7 | TRBV6-5 | NA | CASSSKLYYEQYF | TGTGCCAGCAGTTCCAAGCTTTACTACGAGCAGTACTTC
NA | TRBJ1-1 | TRBV21-1 | NA | CASRQGMNTEAFF | TGTGCCAGCCGACAGGGCATGAACACTGAAGCTTTCTTT
once | TRBJ2-2 | TRBV27 | NA | CASSPRASSIGELFF | TGTGCCAGCAGTCCCAGGGCCAGCAGTATCGGGGAGCTGTTTTTT
NA | TRBJ2-7 | TRBV5-6 | NA | CASSLRSSYEQYF | TGTGCCAGCAGCTTGAGGTCATCCTACGAGCAGTACTTC
NA | TRBJ2-5 | TRBV19 | NA | CASSKLAGETQYF | TGTGCCAGTAGTAAACTAGCAGGGGAGACCCAGTACTTC
NA | TRBJ1-2 | TRBV10-1 | TRBD1 | CASSPGTANYGYTF | TGCGCCAGCAGTCCCGGGACAGCTAACTATGGCTACACCTTC
NA | TRBJ1-1 | TRBV6-1 | NA | CARRLRRIGNTEAFF | TGTGCCCGACGACTCCGACGAATAGGGAACACTGAAGCTTTCTTT
NA | TRBJ1-4 | TRBV19 | NA | CASSMGFANEKLFF | TGTGCCAGTAGTATGGGTTTTGCTAATGAAAAACTGTTTTTT
NA | TRBJ2-7 | TRBV10-3 | TRBD1 | CAITNEGQSHEQYF | TGTGCCATCACCAACGAGGGACAGAGTCACGAGCAGTACTTC
once | TRBJ2-5 | TRBV14 | NA | CASSQGRLPRASGTYQETQYF | TGTGCCAGCAGCCAAGGAAGGCTCCCACGAGCCTCAGGGACGTACCAAGAGACCCAGTACTTC
NA | TRBJ2-1 | TRBV7-2 | TRBD1 | CASSPGQGKYNEQFF | TGTGCCAGCAGCCCGGGACAGGGGAAGTACAATGAGCAGTTCTTC
once | TRBJ1-6 | TRBV13 | NA | CASTISYYNSPLHF | TGTGCCAGCACAATCAGCTACTATAATTCACCCCTCCACTTT
NA | TRBJ2-1 | TRBV4-1 | TRBD2 | CASSQLAGGPREQFF | TGCGCCAGCAGCCAACTAGCGGGAGGGCCTCGTGAGCAGTTCTTC
once | TRBJ2-3 | TRBV7-3 | NA | CASSLLIDTQYF | TGTGCCAGCAGCTTACTTATAGATACGCAGTATTTT
many | TRBJ2-2 | TRBV7-7 | TRBD1 | CASSLGTGGGRELFF | TGTGCTAGCAGCCTGGGGACAGGGGGTGGCCGAGAGCTGTTTTTT
NA | TRBJ1-3 | TRBV30 | NA | CAWTHRGSGNTIYF | TGTGCCTGGACCCACCGCGGTTCTGGAAACACCATATATTTT
NA | TRBJ1-1 | TRBV5-1 | NA | CASSLGGLPPMNTEAFF | TGCGCCAGCAGCTTGGGGGGGTTACCTCCTATGAACACTGAAGCTTTCTTT
once | TRBJ1-1 | TRBV5-1 | TRBD1 | CASSSGLTGGPGTEAFF | TGCGCCAGCAGCTCTGGGTTGACAGGGGGCCCTGGGACTGAAGCTTTCTTT
NA | TRBJ2-3 | TRBV11-2 | TRBD2 | CASSPRGRQWDTQYF | TGTGCCAGCAGCCCGCGCGGGAGACAGTGGGATACGCAGTATTTT
NA | TRBJ1-4 | TRBV4-1 | TRBD1 | CASSRGSGTGDEKLFF | TGCGCCAGCAGCCGCGGCTCCGGGACAGGTGATGAAAAACTGTTTTTT
NA | TRBJ2-1 | TRBV7-9 | NA | CASSFSPNEQFF | TGTGCCAGCAGCTTCAGCCCCAATGAGCAGTTCTTC
NA | TRBJ2-1 | TRBV9 | NA | CASSALRDTYNEQFF | TGTGCCAGCAGCGCCCTCCGGGACACCTACAATGAGCAGTTCTTC
NA | TRBJ2-1 | TRBV15 | TRBD2 | CATSPTSGSHNEQFF | TGTGCCACCAGTCCAACTAGCGGGAGCCACAATGAGCAGTTCTTC
NA | TRBJ2-1 | TRBV25-1 | NA | CASSGVRGNEQFF | TGTGCCAGCAGCGGGGTTCGGGGCAATGAGCAGTTCTTC
NA | TRBJ1-4 | TRBV5-6 | NA | CASSLAWVGNEKLFF | TGTGCCAGCAGCTTGGCGTGGGTGGGAAATGAAAAACTGTTTTTT
NA | TRBJ1-5 | TRBV7-6 | NA | CASSLGAGEGGNQPQHF | TGTGCCAGCAGCTTAGGTGCAGGGGAGGGTGGCAATCAGCCCCAGCATTTT
NA | TRBJ1-5 | TRBV7-7 | NA | CASSLSPDQPQHF | TGTGCTAGCAGCTTAAGCCCTGATCAGCCCCAGCATTTT
NA | TRBJ2-7 | TRBV18 | NA | CASSPTTGYEQYF | TGTGCCAGCTCACCCACGACCGGCTACGAGCAGTACTTC
NA | TRBJ2-1 | TRBV7-9 | TRBD1 | CASSNNRDRGRNEQFF | TGTGCCAGCAGCAACAACCGGGACAGGGGTAGGAATGAGCAGTTCTTC
NA | TRBJ1-6 | TRBV28 | TRBD1 | CANQGQGTSPLHF | TGTGCCAACCAGGGACAGGGGACCTCACCCCTCCACTTT
NA | TRBJ1-6 | TRBV5-1 | TRBD1 | CASSLRDSYNSPLHF | TGCGCCAGCAGCTTGCGGGACAGCTATAATTCACCCCTCCACTTT
NA | TRBJ1-4 | TRBV6-1 | NA | CASTDSNEKLFF | TGTGCCAGTACGGACAGTAATGAAAAACTGTTTTTT
NA | TRBJ1-2 | TRBV6-5 | NA | CASSSAAFGYTF | TGTGCCAGCAGTTCTGCGGCGTTCGGCTACACCTTC
many | TRBJ1-4 | TRBV7-9 | NA | CASSILSEEKLFF | TGTGCCAGCAGCATTCTAAGTGAGGAAAAACTGTTTTTT
NA | TRBJ1-2 | TRBV9 | NA | CASSVGADYGYTF | TGTGCCAGCAGCGTAGGGGCCGACTATGGCTACACCTTC
NA | TRBJ2-7 | TRBV7-2 | TRBD2 | CASSANVGFSGSGYEQYF | TGTGCCAGCAGCGCAAACGTAGGGTTTAGCGGGAGTGGTTACGAGCAGTACTTC
NA | TRBJ1-6 | TRBV19 | NA | CASSIIGQYNSPLHF | TGTGCCAGTAGTATAATCGGGCAGTATAATTCACCCCTCCACTTT
NA | TRBJ2-3 | TRBV7-3 | NA | CASRLTDTQYF | TGTGCCAGCAGACTTACAGATACGCAGTATTTT
NA | TRBJ2-7 | TRBV29-1 | NA | CSARQEYEQYF | TGCAGCGCCCGACAGGAATACGAGCAGTACTTC
NA | TRBJ1-1 | TRBV6-5 | TRBD1 | CASSFPGTGLNTEAFF | TGTGCCAGCAGTTTCCCCGGGACAGGGCTCAACACTGAAGCTTTCTTT
NA | TRBJ2-6 | TRBV7-2 | NA | CASSAQGALWNSGANVLTF | TGTGCCAGCAGCGCTCAGGGAGCCCTATGGAACTCTGGGGCCAACGTCCTGACTTTC
NA | TRBJ1-2 | TRBV19 | NA | CASKRSPRDGYTF | TGTGCCAGTAAAAGGTCCCCGCGGGATGGCTACACCTTC
NA | TRBJ2-2 | TRBV30 | NA | CAWNLDRHNTGELFF | TGTGCCTGGAACTTAGACCGTCACAACACCGGGGAGCTGTTTTTT
NA | TRBJ2-7 | TRBV27 | TRBD1 | CASSLGGQSSYEQYF | TGTGCCAGCAGTCTTGGGGGACAGAGCTCCTACGAGCAGTACTTC
NA | TRBJ2-7 | TRBV11-3 | NA | CASSPYFGPTYEQYF | TGTGCCAGCAGCCCCTATTTCGGGCCCACCTACGAGCAGTACTTC
many | TRBJ1-5 | TRBV4-1 | NA | CASSQESTANQPQHF | TGCGCCAGCAGCCAAGAATCGACCGCTAATCAGCCCCAGCATTTT
few | TRBJ2-3 | TRBV5-5 | TRBD1 | CASSLMGQGTDTQYF | TGTGCCAGCAGCTTGATGGGACAGGGCACAGATACGCAGTATTTT
few | TRBJ1-5 | TRBV18 | NA | CASSPGYWGQPQHF | TGTGCCAGCTCACCAGGGTATTGGGGTCAGCCCCAGCATTTT